Presented here are 5 T cell receptor beta chains from one specimen sequenced in a study of blood T cell repertoires in COVID-19. Data came from immunoSEQ multiplex PCR; TCRdb stores just in-frame clones and leaves some out. The sample records 130,000 to 150,000 clones, less than 85% being singletons. Sequences were obtained from peripheral blood. The receptors stem from a woman older than 75 in a cohort sampled during active or convalescent COVID-19.

J is TRBJ2-1 and V is TRBV24-1; 14 bases agree with TRBD2. The J segment lost 1 base and the V segment lost 5 bases, leaving 6 bases of the junction unmatched. The CDR3 loop spans 18 amino acids. Per the germline V gene, CDR1 is KGHDR and CDR2 is SFDVKD. In nucleotides, the CDR3 is TGTGCCACCAGTGCACAGACTAGCGGGGGGGCGTCCTACAATGAGCAGTTCTTC. The encoded protein is CATSAQTSGGASYNEQFF.

This chain links TRBV25-1 with TRBJ2-3; TRBD1 matches 12 bases. The CDR3 consists of 16 residues. J lost 1 base, V lost 4 bases, and 3 bases had no gene match. Germline V gene lookup returns CDR1 MGHDK and CDR2 SYGVNS. CDR3 sequence (DNA): TGTGCCAGCAGTGGGGACAGGGGGCATCGCACAGATACGCAGTATTTT. This sequence encodes CASSGDRGHRTDTQYF.

The J gene is TRBJ2-1, the V gene TRBV6-2 or TRBV6-3; 11 nucleotides match TRBD1. The J segment lost 7 bases and the V segment lost 6 bases, leaving 5 bases of the junction unmatched. Germline CDR1 reads MNHEY; CDR2 reads SVGEGT. The CDR3 runs 14 residues. In DNA form, the CDR3 reads TGTGCCAGCAGCTGGGACAGGGGGTCTAATGAGCAGTTCTTC. Translation: CASSWDRGSNEQFF.

The J gene is TRBJ1-6, the V gene TRBV5-1; TRBD1 might be the D (5 bases). The CDR3 contains 13 residues. Germline assignment: CDR1 SGHRS and CDR2 YFSETQ. Deletions cut 0 bases from V and 8 bases from J, with 6 bases between. The CDR3 reads CASSLEQDSPLHF. DNA for the CDR3: TGCGCCAGCAGCTTGGAACAGGATTCACCCCTCCACTTT.

This clone came up a few times. This chain joins TRBV1 and TRBJ1-2; TRBD1, the table's D call, was not compared with the DNA. TRBV1 is an annotated pseudogene. The CDR3 runs 19 residues. In nucleotides, the CDR3 is TGCACCAGCAGCCAAGATTTTAGAGGACAGCCTACAGGGGTCTATGGCTACACCTTC. This translates into CTSSQDFRGQPTGVYGYTF.